The 22 T cell receptor beta chains presented below share a single source sample, sequenced in a study of OX40 agonist ivuxolimab in advanced cancers. This table comes from immunoSEQ multiplex PCR, and its TCRdb copy is limited to in-frame clones, with some not included. The table includes 70,000 to 75,000 clones, about 85% detected once. Sample: CD4+ or CD8+ T cells sorted from blood, taken in a trial of the OX40 agonist ivuxolimab. These receptors were obtained from an adult with an advanced solid tumor such as melanoma, head and neck, liver or kidney cancer.

This clone came up once. The J gene is TRBJ1-2, the V gene TRBV7-9; a possible D gene is TRBD1 (6 bases). V was pared by 5 bases and J by 2 bases, with 12 bases between. CDR3 length equals 14 residues. CDR1 is SEHNR and CDR2 is FQNEAQ in the germline V gene (reference sequence). The CDR3 coding sequence is TGTGCCAGCAGCGGCCGACAGGCCAACTATGGCTACACCTTC. It specifies CASSGRQANYGYTF.

The chain recombines TRBV7-9 with TRBJ1-4; D is possibly TRBD1 (6 bases). Germline CDR1 SEHNR, CDR2 FQNEAQ (reference sequence). V gave up 5 bases and J gave up 0 bases, with 19 bases separating them. This CDR3 comprises 18 residues. DNA of the CDR3: TGTGCCAGCAGCCCTTCTAAGACAGGATACGCAACTAATGAAAAACTGTTTTTT. This sequence encodes CASSPSKTGYATNEKLFF.

This clone appeared once. The chain joins TRBV7-3 to TRBJ2-5; D is uncertain. The CDR3 loop spans 13 amino acids. The germline V and J ends were trimmed by 0 bases and 5 bases, with 7 bases remaining between them. Germline lookup yields CDR1 SGHTA and CDR2 FQGTGA. The CDR3 loop reads CASSLTDAETQYF. CDR3 bases: TGTGCCAGCAGCTTAACGGATGCGGAGACCCAGTACTTC.

In regard to this clone: The junction and the germline gene differ at one end; a read error may be behind it. The genes are TRBV4-2 and TRBJ1-2; D call uncertain. The CDR3 spans 15 residues. In germline, CDR1 is LGHNA, CDR2 YNFKEQ. The CDR3 loop is CAGSQEWELGYGYTF. In nucleotides, the CDR3 is TGTGCCGGCAGCCAAGAGTGGGAGTTGGGCTATGGCTACACCTTC.

This clone was observed a few times. This sequence joins TRBV5-1 and TRBJ2-2; D may correspond to TRBD1 or TRBD2 (5 bases each). The CDR3 has 14 residues. V lost 4 bases to trimming and J lost 7 bases, with 14 bases between them. CDR1 and CDR2 from the germline V gene are SGHRS and YFSETQ. CDR3 loop: CASSLEGRSGELFF. The DNA of the CDR3 is TGCGCCAGCAGCCTTGAGGGGCGGAGCGGGGAGCTGTTTTTT. The full variable domain, rest sourced from reference TRBV5-1 and TRBJ2-2, is KAGVTQTPRYLIKTRGQQVTLSCSPISGHRSVSWYQQTPGQGLQFLFEYFSETQRNKGNFPGRFSGRQFSNSRSEMNVSTLELGDSALYLCASSLEGRSGELFFGEGSRLTVL.

The chain is built from TRBV19 and TRBJ1-1, with 9 nucleotides matching TRBD1. CDR3 length: 16 amino acids. Looked up from germline, CDR1 is LNHDA and CDR2 is SQIVND (reference sequence). J lost 0 bases, V lost 4 bases, and 6 bases had no gene match. CDR3 sequence: CASSSTGGTMNTEAFF. The CDR3 region has the DNA TGTGCCAGTAGTAGCACAGGGGGCACAATGAACACTGAAGCTTTCTTT.

V and J are TRBV7-9 and TRBJ1-2; D may be TRBD1 (5 bases). V lost 3 bases, J lost 0 bases, and 11 bases lay in between. Looked up from germline, CDR1 is SEHNR and CDR2 is FQNEAQ (reference sequence). The CDR3 covers 15 residues. Written as DNA, the CDR3 is TGTGCCAGCAGCTTGTCCAGGGCTTCTAACTATGGCTACACCTTC. Protein sequence: CASSLSRASNYGYTF.

The chain employs TRBV7-2 and TRBJ2-1, with 8 bases that match TRBD1. CDR3 length: 15 amino acids. From germline, CDR1 is SGHTA and CDR2 FQGNSA. V lost 3 bases and J lost 8; bases outside the gene matches: 9. CDR3 sequence: CASSFRQGASYEQFF. CDR3 DNA sequence: TGTGCCAGCAGCTTTAGGCAGGGGGCAAGTTATGAGCAGTTCTTC.

In nucleotides, the CDR3 is TGTGCCAGCAGTTTACCGAGCACAGATACGCAGTATTTT. It specifies CASSLPSTDTQYF. The chain couples TRBV27 to TRBJ2-3; D call uncertain. Trimming shortened V by 2 bases and J by 0 bases, and 3 bases separated the two germline ends. The germline V gene has CDR1 MNHEY and CDR2 SMNVEV (reference sequence). The CDR3 is 13 amino acids.

This chain links TRBV6-6 with TRBJ2-2; D gene uncertain. The V gene's germline CDR1 is MNHNY and CDR2 SVGAGI (reference sequence). V was shortened by 5 bases and J by 0 bases, with 7 bases between the two germline ends. There are 14 residues in the CDR3. The CDR3: CASSPTTNTGELFF. CDR3 DNA: TGTGCCAGCAGTCCGACGACGAACACCGGGGAGCTGTTTTTT.

V usage is TRBV28 and J usage is TRBJ2-5; 8 nucleotides agree with TRBD1. V lost 6 bases, J lost 2 bases, and 11 bases stayed unmatched. The CDR3 sequence is 16 residues long. Looked up from germline, CDR1 is MDHEN and CDR2 is SYDVKM. CDR3 sequence: CASSPNGQGRQETQYF. The CDR3 DNA sequence: TGTGCCAGCAGCCCTAATGGACAGGGTCGGCAAGAGACCCAGTACTTC. The complete variable domain, with remaining parts taken from reference TRBV28 and TRBJ2-5, reads DVKVTQSSRYLVKRTGEKVFLECVQDMDHENMFWYRQDPGLGLRLIYFSYDVKMKEKGDIPEGYSVSREKKERFSLILESASTNQTSMYLCASSPNGQGRQETQYFGPGTRLLVL.

The table lists this clone with a few counts. This chain connects TRBV4-1 to TRBJ1-2; 9 bases are a match to TRBD1. Looked up from germline, CDR1 is MGHRA and CDR2 is YSYEKL. This CDR3 is 14 amino acids long. V lost 1 base to trimming and J lost 6 bases; unmatched junction nucleotides: 3. In DNA, the CDR3 is TGCGCCAGCAGCCAAGGGGACAGGGTCCATGGCTACACCTTC. Protein sequence: CASSQGDRVHGYTF.

The CDR3, as DNA: TGTGCCAGCAGTTTTATGGGGACCACAGATACGCAGTATTTT. It specifies CASSFMGTTDTQYF. J is TRBJ2-3 and V is TRBV7-2; D tentatively fits TRBD1 or TRBD2 (5 bases each). The germline V gene encodes CDR1 SGHTA and CDR2 FQGNSA. Trimming removed 6 bases from V and 2 bases from J, with 12 bases in between. The CDR3 covers 14 residues.

CDR3 sequence (DNA): TGTGCCAGCAGACCCCGTGGAGAGACCCAGTACTTC. As protein: CASRPRGETQYF. The rearrangement joins TRBV7-8 to TRBJ2-5; D call uncertain. This CDR3 is built from 12 residues. Trimming took off 6 bases at V and 4 bases at J, with 9 bases between the two ends. Per germline, CDR1 SGHVS and CDR2 FQNEAQ.

This chain links TRBV25-1 with TRBJ2-7, with 7 bases that match TRBD2. Unmatched junction bases numbered 7, after V lost 4 bases and J lost 4 bases. CDR1 and CDR2 from the germline V gene are MGHDK and SYGVNS. The CDR3 spans 14 residues. CDR3: CASSAGLAVYEQYF. The CDR3 nucleotides read TGTGCCAGCAGTGCAGGCCTAGCGGTATACGAGCAGTACTTC.

This clone has only a few counts. The junction departs from germline at one end; a sequencing error may be responsible. The J gene is TRBJ2-5, the V gene TRBV7-7; D gene unclear. The CDR3 length is 16 residues. Per germline, CDR1 SSHAT and CDR2 FNYEAQ (reference sequence). The CDR3 coding sequence is TGTGCTAGCAGCTTAGGTGCGAGACCCGCTCAAGAGACCCAGTACTTC. Its protein product is CASSLGARPAQETQYF.

This clone was seen more than once but under ten times. The chain has TRBV7-6 and TRBJ2-1, with 7 bases matching TRBD2. With V trimmed by 5 bases and J by 7 bases, 8 bases remained unmatched. Germline lookup yields CDR1 SGHVS and CDR2 FNYEAQ. CDR3 length: 14 residues. The CDR3 coding sequence is TGTGCCAGCAGCCTTTCTAGCGGCTTTAATGAGCAGTTCTTC. Amino acid sequence: CASSLSSGFNEQFF.

The rearrangement joins TRBV5-1 to TRBJ2-1, with unresolved D. The germline V gene has CDR1 SGHRS and CDR2 YFSETQ. The CDR3 sequence is 15 residues long. The germline V and J ends were trimmed by 4 bases and 9 bases, with 20 bases remaining between them. CDR3 amino acids: CASSIGSGPGVEQFF. The DNA for the CDR3 is TGCGCCAGCAGCATCGGCTCCGGCCCTGGTGTTGAGCAGTTCTTC.

The V gene is TRBV7-2, the J gene TRBJ1-2; weak D call: TRBD1 (5 bases). Germline loops: CDR1 SGHTA, CDR2 FQGNSA. This CDR3 is built from 13 residues. Trimming took off 9 bases at V and 4 bases at J, with 15 bases between the two ends. The CDR3 DNA is TGTGCCAGTGACGAACAGGCTTTCTATGGCTACACCTTC. Its translation is CASDEQAFYGYTF.

Written as DNA, the CDR3 is TGCGCCAGCAGCCAAGGGGCTAGCGGGAGCAACACCGGGGAGCTGTTTTTT. This sequence encodes CASSQGASGSNTGELFF. This rearrangement joins TRBV4-1 to TRBJ2-2, with 10 bases fitting TRBD2. This CDR3 is built from 17 residues. J lost 2 bases, V lost 1 base, and 4 bases had no gene match. Germline lookup yields CDR1 MGHRA and CDR2 YSYEKL.

The chain carries TRBV30 and TRBJ2-7; D unresolved. V lost 4 bases and J lost 4, with 14 bases in between. This CDR3 contains 13 residues. CDR1 is GTSNPN and CDR2 is SVGIG in the germline V gene (reference sequence). The CDR3 DNA reads TGTGCCTGGACTTTTGCGGAACGGTACGAGCAGTACTTC. This encodes CAWTFAERYEQYF.

The chain carries TRBV9 and TRBJ1-4, with D possibly TRBD1 on 5 matching bases. Between the trimmed V and J ends, which lost 4 bases and 8 bases, there was a span of 24 bases. CDR3 length: 17 residues. The V gene's germline CDR1 is SGDLS and CDR2 YYNGEE. CDR3 sequence: CASSPTWGGRASEKLFF. CDR3 sequence (DNA): TGTGCCAGCAGCCCGACGTGGGGGGGGAGGGCAAGCGAAAAACTGTTTTTT.